Presented here are 10 T cell receptor beta chains from one specimen sequenced in a study of metastatic and nonmetastatic thyroid tumors. Patients were all untreated before their thyroid surgery. TCRdb used MiXCR to call clones anew from the PCR reads. Of roughly 40,000 clones listed, about 18% are singletons. Input material: blood. These receptors originate from a male donor with papillary thyroid cancer or a benign thyroid nodule (not recorded which). Some clones in this sample may be carry-over from other donors' samples.

Comments on this clone: The germline gene is not matched at one end of the junction; a read error may be the cause. The V gene is TRBV2, the J gene TRBJ1-1, with D possibly being TRBD1 (5 bases). CDR1 is SNHLY and CDR2 is FYNNEI in the germline V gene. The CDR3 loop spans 15 amino acids. This CDR3 is CASISRGEGRTEASF. Here the CDR3 DNA reads TGTGCCAGCATCTCAAGGGGTGAGGGGCGAACTGAAGCTTCCTTT. The variable domain in full, completed from reference TRBV2 and TRBJ1-1, reads EPEVTQTPSHQVTQMGQEVILRCVPISNHLYFYWYRQILGQKVEFLVSFYNNEISEKSEIFDDQFSVERPDGSNFTLKIRSTKLEDSAMYFCASISRGEGRTEASFGQGTRLTVV.

The chain carries TRBV7-2 and TRBJ2-5; TRBD2 might be the D (6 bases). The CDR3 consists of 16 residues. Germline CDR1 SGHTA, CDR2 FQGNSA. Trimming stripped 4 bases from V and 4 bases from J, with 19 bases between. CDR3 bases: TGTGCCAGCAGCTCGGGGGATCGACACCACCGAGAGACCCAGTACTTC. It is translated as CASSSGDRHHRETQYF.

This clone was observed a few times. The chain links TRBV28 to TRBJ2-7; 8 positions agree with TRBD2. Looked up from germline, CDR1 is MDHEN and CDR2 is SYDVKM. This CDR3 region has 12 residues. V lost 6 bases and J lost 10; bases outside the gene matches: 8. The CDR3 nucleotides are TGTGCCAGCAGCCTATGGACTAGCTATCAGTACTTC. This codes for CASSLWTSYQYF.

This clone was counted many times. The chain employs TRBV19 and TRBJ2-5; maybe TRBD2 (5 bases). The CDR3 has 15 amino acids. V gave up 5 bases and J gave up 0 bases, with 13 bases separating them. Germline CDR1 reads LNHDA; CDR2 reads SQIVND (reference sequence). The CDR3, as DNA: TGTGCCAGTAGTCCCGGGGTCGGGTACCAAGAGACCCAGTACTTC. Its translation: CASSPGVGYQETQYF.

There are many counts of this clone. This rearrangement joins TRBV5-4 to TRBJ2-1, with TRBD2 identical over 12 bases. Per the germline V gene, CDR1 is SGHNT and CDR2 is YYREEE (reference sequence). J gave up 8 bases and V 3 bases, and 9 bases lay outside the gene matches. The CDR3 extends over 16 amino acids. The CDR3 reads CASSSSGGASLYEQFF. CDR3 coding DNA: TGTGCCAGCAGCTCTAGCGGGGGGGCAAGTTTGTATGAGCAGTTCTTC. The whole variable domain, filled in from reference TRBV5-4 and TRBJ2-1, reads ETGVTQSPTHLIKTRGQQVTLRCSSQSGHNTVSWYQQALGQGPQFIFQYYREEENGRGNFPPRFSGLQFPNYSSELNVNALELDDSALYLCASSSSGGASLYEQFFGPGTRLTVL.

The genes are TRBV28 and TRBJ1-3; D is ambiguous. V lost 10 bases and J lost 2, with 9 bases in between. The CDR3 is 12 amino acids. Per germline, CDR1 MDHEN and CDR2 SYDVKM. The CDR3 loop reads CATGRAGNTIYF. CDR3 nucleotides: TGTGCCACCGGCCGGGCTGGAAACACCATATATTTT.

This clone occurred a few times. The V gene is TRBV6-1, the J gene TRBJ1-1, with a weak D call TRBD1 (5 bases). Germline CDR1 reads MNHNS; CDR2 reads SASEGT. CDR3 size: 11 residues. With 6 bases removed from V and 5 bases from J, the gap between germline ends came to 7 bases. Here the CDR3 reads CASSRGTEAFF. The CDR3 DNA is TGTGCCAGCAGCCGGGGGACTGAAGCTTTCTTT.

This clone has a handful of counts. The gene calls are TRBV28 and TRBJ1-5, with 7 nucleotides matching TRBD1. With V trimmed by 6 bases and J by 6 bases, 11 bases remained unmatched. This CDR3 is 15 amino acids long. Germline CDR1 is MDHEN and CDR2 is SYDVKM. CDR3: CASRSRTGPSQPQHF. For the CDR3, the DNA is TGTGCCAGCAGATCCCGGACAGGTCCTAGTCAGCCCCAGCATTTT.

The CDR3 loop is CASSVDLPPSGELFF. DNA of the CDR3: TGTGCCAGCAGCGTAGATCTACCCCCCTCCGGGGAGCTGTTTTTT. J is TRBJ2-2 and V is TRBV9; unclear D gene. V lost 0 bases and J 6 bases, leaving 12 bases between the germline ends. The CDR3 covers 15 residues. From germline, CDR1 is SGDLS and CDR2 YYNGEE.

V is TRBV11-2 and J is TRBJ2-2, with a possible D match to TRBD1 (7 bases). The CDR3 is 17 amino acids. Germline V lookup: CDR1 SGHAT, CDR2 FQNNGV. The V and J ends lost 6 bases and 4 bases respectively, with 21 bases between them. For the CDR3, the DNA is TGTGCCAGCAGGGCGGGAATGGGGGACAGAAGCACCGGGGAGCTGTTTTTT. Protein product: CASRAGMGDRSTGELFF.